These 6 T cell receptor beta chains share one sample of origin, sequenced in a study of T and B cells in COVID-19 patients. TRB was amplified from around 230-520 ng of blood genomic DNA. BIOMED2 TRB-A/B primer pools were used in multiplex TRB PCR. TCRdb itself ran the multiplex PCR reads through MiXCR, one entry per CDR3 protein. In the table there are 15,000 to 20,000 distinct CDR3 sequences, about 36% of which are singletons. Material: blood. Receptor source: a human donor with active COVID-19.

This chain uses TRBV19 with TRBJ1-1, with 7 bases that match TRBD1. The CDR3 loop spans 16 amino acids. With V trimmed by 7 bases and J by 5 bases, 16 bases remained unmatched. Germline V gene sequence: CDR1 LNHDA, CDR2 SQIVND (reference sequence). In DNA form, the CDR3 reads TGTGCCAGTATTTCCAAGAGGGGGCCGGGTAGGACTGAAGCTTTCTTT. This encodes CASISKRGPGRTEAFF.

The V call is TRBV10-3, the J call TRBJ1-6; no firm D call. The V gene's germline CDR1 is ENHRY and CDR2 SYGVKD. V lost 0 bases to trimming and J lost 5 bases, with 8 bases between them. The CDR3 has 15 residues. The CDR3 region is CAISESTADNSPLHF. The CDR3 nucleotides are TGTGCCATCAGTGAGTCGACGGCAGATAATTCACCCCTCCACTTT.

As DNA, the CDR3 is TGCAGTGCTAGTCCGGGACAGGTGGCCGTTAATGAAAAACTGTTTTTT. Amino acid sequence: CSASPGQVAVNEKLFF. The genes are TRBV20-1 and TRBJ1-4; 8 nucleotides align to TRBD1. The V gene's germline CDR1 is DFQATT and CDR2 SNEGSKA (reference sequence). Trimming cost V 3 bases and J 4 bases; bases outside gene matches: 10. CDR3 length equals 16 residues.

By share of the sample, this clonotype is medium-sized. The chain recombines TRBV29-1 with TRBJ2-2, with D possibly being TRBD1 (6 bases). CDR1 and CDR2 from the germline V gene are SQVTM and ANQGSEA. Trimming shortened V by 4 bases and J by 1 base, and 13 bases separated the two germline ends. CDR3 size: 15 residues. CDR3 sequence (DNA): TGCAGCGTTGTAGTTTCACAGGGGAACACCGGGGAGCTGTTTTTT. Encoded protein: CSVVVSQGNTGELFF.

By frequency in the sample, this clonotype is medium-sized. The rearrangement uses TRBV29-1 and TRBJ1-1; TRBD1 aligns across 7 bases. This CDR3 region has 13 residues. In germline, CDR1 is SQVTM, CDR2 ANQGSEA. V lost 7 bases and J lost 3; bases outside the gene matches: 8. The CDR3, as DNA: TGCAGCGCATACAGGGGCGAGGACACTGAAGCTTTCTTT. Its translation: CSAYRGEDTEAFF.

The chain uses TRBV18 and TRBJ1-5; TRBD1 aligns across 8 bases. The V gene's germline CDR1 is KGHSH and CDR2 LQKENI. The CDR3 is made up of 14 amino acids. The J segment lost 5 bases and the V segment lost 5 bases, leaving 5 bases of the junction unmatched. The CDR3 here is CASSSQGADQPQHF. Written as DNA, the CDR3 is TGTGCCAGCTCATCTCAGGGGGCTGATCAGCCCCAGCATTTT.